This TCR beta chain came from a study of T cell responses to AZD1222 COVID-19 vaccine (dated by TCRdb to the early 2020s). For the study in its entirety: AZD1222 recipients given second doses at about 4 weeks or at about 12 weeks were pooled, since spike-specific TCR depth and breadth were not found to differ between the two schedules. A total of over 230 trial participants underwent TCR sequencing, of whom approximately 200 had received two doses of AZD1222 and about 26 had received two doses of the MenACWY control vaccine. Trial participants were enrolled by age into subgroups of 18-55, 56-69 and 70-plus years, and around 140, 26 and 57 TCR-sequenced participants, respectively, were included in these subgroups. The paper as a whole reports these results and caveats: The 56-69-year group was small, and its depth increase did not reach significance, likely because of low power. Spike-specific TCR breadth and depth rose significantly after two AZD1222 doses compared with day 0 and with MenACWY recipients. Reportedly, close to half of the unique spike-specific TCRs recognized epitopes lying outside the regions that are mutated in the B.1.351 and B.1.1.7 variants. No day 14 peak-response samples were available, so repertoires were characterized only after the peak T cell response. Most participants were white British and females outnumbered males, and the authors suggested that clonal diversity may have been underestimated. Conclusions about previously exposed vaccinees are limited because only a handful of AZD1222 recipients were SARS-CoV-2 seropositive at baseline. CD4 TCRs associated with the vaccine covered the entire spike protein, and the dominant responses were in regions 160-218 and 743-854.

The CDR3 regions of human TCRbeta chains were analyzed by immunosequencing. Under the source paper's analysis protocol: TCRs in the repertoires were matched against a reference library of SARS-CoV-2-specific TCRs that had been generated with the MIRA antigen-specificity platform. Breadth was defined as the fraction of unique TCRs that were SARS-CoV-2-associated. Depth was defined as the fraction of total T cells that were SARS-CoV-2-associated. Using the MIRA data, every spike-specific TCR was mapped to the spike region that the TCR reacted to and assigned to either a CD4 or a CD8 class. Log10-transformed breadth and depth values were compared by one-way ANOVA with Sidak's multiple comparisons tests. TCRdb provides this immuneACCESS table in a form limited to in-frame rearrangements. Some clones are lacking; in checked studies, under half of them reflect an unresolved V gene, and why the rest are absent is not known. From that table come the V and J calls and clone size; the DNA was used to work out D and trimming. This sample holds roughly 150,000 clones; around 89% were observed only once. Together, the top ten hold 2.2% of the sample.

The time point label, read with the paper, signifies: baseline before first vaccination. Vaccinee samples came from UK trials COV001 and COV002, including a single-blind randomized controlled phase 2/3 trial of AZD1222 (ChAdOx1 nCoV-19) in healthy adults. For TCRbeta chain sequencing, PBMC samples were collected from trial participants at day 0 and at day 28 after the second dose. Details on this clone: Its cognate antigen has yet to be identified. The input lacks base qualities; no much larger clone sits a single base away.

Here V drops 4 bases and J drops 10 bases, and the junction holds 9 bases not matched to any gene. Including cysteine and phenylalanine, the CDR3 has 14 amino acids. The DNA shown is the 42-base CDR3, in frame from base 1. Sequences SGHRS (CDR1) and YFSETQ (CDR2) are obtained from the germline V gene. The V and J segments used are TRBV5-1 and TRBJ2-3, and 10 junction bases match TRBD2. Sequencing was performed on peripheral blood, taken on day 0 of AZD1222 vaccination. The clonotype comes from an adult in good health. The CDR3 sequence is CASSTSAGGPSQYF. The DNA sequence reads TGCGCCAGCAGCACCTCAGCGGGAGGGCCATCGCAGTATTTT.